This is a list of T cell receptor beta chains from one sample in a study of HIV-infected patients and healthy controls. TCRdb used MiXCR to reprocess the 5' RACE reads, holding one entry per CDR3 protein. The table includes approximately 12,000 distinct CDR3 sequences, about 5.1% detected once. The sequenced sample was blood. These receptors were obtained from an adult in good health. The conserved cysteine and the conserved F or W are not part of the CDR3 here. The order of the fields is CDR3 protein, D gene, V gene, J gene. D genes are given only for firm matches.

ASKGQQNSPLH	TRBD1	TRBV2	TRBJ1-6
ASSLLGVDEQY	NA	TRBV7-2	TRBJ2-7
ASSPQARTDTQY	NA	TRBV13	TRBJ2-3
ASSHPSREQF	NA	TRBV3-1	TRBJ2-1
ASSYGTGVFNEQF	TRBD1	TRBV5-1	TRBJ2-1
ASSLSATGQGSPLH	TRBD1	TRBV12-3/TRBV12-4	TRBJ1-6
ASRSTGRNEKLF	NA	TRBV19	TRBJ1-4
ASNEGSRGHTEAF	NA	TRBV2	TRBJ1-1
AWSGDTNQPQH	NA	TRBV30	TRBJ1-5
ASSRGDRSYEQY	NA	TRBV5-6	TRBJ2-7
ASGRSGANVLT	NA	TRBV7-9	TRBJ2-6
ASSLSLDPPNYGYT	NA	TRBV5-1	TRBJ1-2
ASTSFWGVGDTQY	NA	TRBV7-2	TRBJ2-3
ASSLSGNTGELF	NA	TRBV5-1	TRBJ2-2
AIRELDRRDSTDTQY	NA	TRBV10-3	TRBJ2-3
ASSLAGDISYEQY	NA	TRBV7-8	TRBJ2-7
ASRVGLSAFNQPQH	NA	TRBV28	TRBJ1-5
ASSYSGSSYNEQF	NA	TRBV6-5	TRBJ2-1
ASSRRAGRYQETQY	NA	TRBV11-1	TRBJ2-5
ASSFDSGGGNTIY	TRBD1	TRBV5-6	TRBJ1-3
ASSQGPYNEQF	NA	TRBV14	TRBJ2-1
ASSPAAGTYTEAF	NA	TRBV18	TRBJ1-1